This TCR beta chain appears in the sequencing data of a study of blood T cell repertoires in COVID-19. This CDR3 spans 14 amino acids. The germline V gene encodes CDR1 SGHTA and CDR2 FQGNSA. Trimming stripped 3 bases from V and 3 bases from J, with 8 bases between. Sequencing used immunoSEQ multiplex PCR; TCRdb keeps in-frame clones, though not all of them. The table shows roughly 150,000 clones, with around 90% occurring only once. One Seattle source followed patients from active infection through their disease course. The receptor was isolated from a woman aged 80 or over with COVID-19, enrolled during active disease. Specimen: peripheral blood. The V gene is TRBV7-2, the J gene TRBJ1-4; TRBD1 might be the D (6 bases). CDR3 region: CASSLTGSNEKLFF. CDR3 coding DNA: TGTGCCAGCAGCTTGACAGGATCTAATGAAAAACTGTTTTTT.